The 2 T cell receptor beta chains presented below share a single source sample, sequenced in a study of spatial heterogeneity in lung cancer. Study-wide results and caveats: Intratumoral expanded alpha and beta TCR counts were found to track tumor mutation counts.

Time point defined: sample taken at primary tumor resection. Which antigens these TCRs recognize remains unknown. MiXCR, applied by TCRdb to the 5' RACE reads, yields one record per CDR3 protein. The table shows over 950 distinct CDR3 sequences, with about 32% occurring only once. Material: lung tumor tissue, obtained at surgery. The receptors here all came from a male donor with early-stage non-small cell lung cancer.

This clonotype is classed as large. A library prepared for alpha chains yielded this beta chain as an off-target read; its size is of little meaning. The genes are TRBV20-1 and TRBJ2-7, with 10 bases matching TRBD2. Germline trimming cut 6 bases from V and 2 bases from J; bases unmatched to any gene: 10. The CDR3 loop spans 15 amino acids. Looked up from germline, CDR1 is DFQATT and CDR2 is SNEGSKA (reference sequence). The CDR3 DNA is TGCAGTGCCCTTTATAGCGGGAGGTACCCCTACGAGCAGTACTTC. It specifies CSALYSGRYPYEQYF.

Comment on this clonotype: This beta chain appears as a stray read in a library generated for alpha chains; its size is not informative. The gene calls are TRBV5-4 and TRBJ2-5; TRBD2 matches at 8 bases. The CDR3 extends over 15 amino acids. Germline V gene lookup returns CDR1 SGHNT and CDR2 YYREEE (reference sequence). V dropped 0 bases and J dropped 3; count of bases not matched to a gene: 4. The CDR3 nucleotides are TGTGCCAGCAGCTTGGGTGGGACTAGAAAAGAGACCCAGTACTTC. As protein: CASSLGGTRKETQYF.